This T cell receptor (beta chain) appears in the sequencing data of a study of cytomegalovirus exposure and HLA in healthy donors. General study points: Diagnosis of cytomegalovirus status made by the classifier reportedly showed high specificity and sensitivity.

This CDR3 has 15 amino acids. From germline, CDR1 is SSHAT and CDR2 FNYEAQ (reference sequence). A remark on this clone: As yet, its antigen is unknown. A junction boundary mismatches the germline segment, possibly from a read error.

PCR amplification relied on 60 Vbeta primers (plus 13 Jbeta primers). The data were produced by immunoSEQ multiplex PCR, yet TCRdb's version contains in-frame clones alone and is incomplete. This table has roughly 120,000 clones, less than 90% appearing once. The clonotype was recovered from a man aged 45 to 65 in good health and CMV-seronegative. This chain joins TRBV7-7 and TRBJ2-3; TRBD1 matches 8 bases. Source material: PBMCs. The CDR3 region has the DNA TGTGCTAGCAGCTTGTTGACAGGGGACACAGATACGCAGTATTTT. Residues: CASSLLTGDTDTQYF.